This T cell receptor (beta chain) comes out of a study of CD8+ T cells in alopecia areata. About the study: Oral tofacitinib, 5 to 10 mg twice daily, was given in an open-label trial.

Isolated RNA was reverse transcribed into cDNA used as the sequencing template. The protocol was immunoSEQ multiplex PCR, while the TCRdb copy is restricted to in-frame clones and leaves out a portion. The repertoire includes 150,000 or so clones, 67% of them detected once, and about an eighth sits in the top ten. CDR3 length: 15 residues. Germline V gene sequence: CDR1 ENHRY, CDR2 SYGVKD. V gave up 5 bases and J gave up 2 bases; unmatched junction bases: 3. Sorted populations comprised CD4+ and CD8+ T cells obtained from PBMCs. General study findings and limits: TCRs were shared less clearly across patients than in mice, possibly for HLA-related reasons. Greater clonality was observed in lesional scalp samples, especially alopecia totalis/universalis, versus normal scalp.

On this clone: Its antigen is still unknown.

This TCR derives from a human donor with alopecia areata. The specimen comprised CD8+ T cells sorted from blood, sampled at week 0. The V call is TRBV10-3, the J call TRBJ2-1, with 10 bases matching TRBD2. The CDR3 sequence is CAISSLAGAYNEQFF. In nucleotides, the CDR3 is TGTGCCATCAGTTCTCTAGCGGGGGCCTACAATGAGCAGTTCTTC.